This T cell receptor (beta chain) originates from a study of CD8 T cells in ankylosing spondylitis. Trimming left V 1 base short and J 7 bases short, with 17 bases between. Germline CDR1 and CDR2: SEHNR and FQNEAQ (reference sequence). The CDR3 covers 16 residues. Findings and limits, study-wide: The study identified a TCR beta motif of seven or eight highly homologous variants that appeared characteristic of ankylosing spondylitis blood. Peripheral blood samples showed relatively rare disease-linked clones, and these clones were CD8+.

Of note for this clonotype: Its matching antigen is unknown.

TCRdb reprocessed the 5' RACE reads via MiXCR and lists one record per CDR3 protein. The sample yields 650,000 to 800,000 distinct CDR3 sequences, 19% seen once. The rearrangement joins TRBV7-9 to TRBJ2-1; weak D call: TRBD2 (6 bases). The receptor comes from a male donor with ankylosing spondylitis. Sequencing was performed on blood, either unsorted or a sorted T cell fraction (not recorded which). CDR3 coding DNA: TGTGCCAGCAGCTTAGGTGGCGCTAGCGTGGTGAATGAGCAGTTCTTC. The encoded protein is CASSLGGASVVNEQFF.